This paragraph covers one T cell receptor (beta chain) sequence. Its antigen is unknown. The sample originates from a study of radiotherapy plus CTLA-4 blockade in lung cancer. Turning to the study itself: With roughly a third of patients having disease control, objective responses were seen in roughly 18%. General observations from the study: Early blood T cell clone dynamics reportedly forecast response best, with interferon-beta.

CTLA-4 blockade using ipilimumab, together with focal radiation, was received by patients with chemo-refractory metastatic non-small-cell lung cancer. Libraries were prepared by immunoSEQ multiplex PCR; TCRdb keeps only in-frame clonotypes and omits some of them. Here the sample spans roughly 75,000 clones, over 70% being singletons. Trimming took 3 bases from V and 3 from J, leaving 2 bases between them. Germline V gene data show CDR1 as DFQATT and CDR2 as SNEGSKA (reference sequence). CDR3 length equals 10 residues. This rearrangement joins TRBV20-1 to TRBJ1-2; D ambiguous. The source was peripheral blood, collected from a patient treated with radiotherapy plus ipilimumab. The sequence came from a human donor with non-small cell lung cancer whose response to radiotherapy plus ipilimumab could not be evaluated. Some clones in this sample may be carry-over from other donors' samples. CDR3 bases: TGCAGTGCTAGCGACTATGGCTACACCTTC. Amino acids: CSASDYGYTF.